This entry features one T cell receptor beta chain sequence. This entry is derived from a study of CD8 T cells in Susac syndrome. This CDR3 spans 14 amino acids. The ends were cut back, 0 bases at V and 4 bases at J, with 12 bases in the middle. Per germline, CDR1 DFQATT and CDR2 SNEGSKA (reference sequence). RNA, at about 0.45 to 1 ug, was reverse transcribed with random hexamers. By means of immunoSEQ multiplex PCR, TCR beta CDR3 spanning 54 Vbeta and 13 Jbeta underwent amplification. TCRdb ran MiXCR on the immunoSEQ multiplex PCR reads and lists one entry per CDR3 protein. The table shows more than 250,000 distinct CDR3 sequences, with just over 90% occurring only once. TCR beta sequencing was performed on blood CD8+ and CD4+ T cells. Through negative isolation, CD4+ and CD8+ T cells were obtained, while TEMRA cells were enriched using FACS.

This receptor was taken from a human donor with multiple sclerosis. V usage is TRBV20-1 and J usage is TRBJ1-1, with unresolved D. The sequenced material came from CD4+ T cells from PBMCs. The CDR3 sequence: CSARDPVIRTEAFF. For the CDR3, the DNA is TGCAGTGCTAGAGATCCTGTAATTCGCACTGAAGCTTTCTTT.